This is a list of T cell receptor beta chains from one sample in a study of neurological immune-mediated disorders. TCRdb re-derived calls from the 5' RACE reads in MiXCR, one entry per CDR3 protein. The sample contains roughly 50,000 distinct CDR3 sequences, around 4.3% of which appear only once. Material: PBMCs. The source is a woman aged 60-70 years with multiple sclerosis. CDR3s include the opening cysteine and the closing phenylalanine or tryptophan. A D gene is named only where the DNA matches it firmly. Clone size, where shown, is once, few, many, or a class for clones that have expanded.

size: few
D: .
V: TRBV5-4
J: TRBJ2-5
CDR3: CASSLWGSRGETQYF
DNA: TGTGCCAGCAGCTTGTGGGGGAGCAGAGGAGAGACCCAGTACTTC

size: many
D: .
V: TRBV7-2
J: TRBJ2-5
CDR3: CASSLGGSQETQYF
DNA: TGTGCCAGCAGCTTAGGCGGATCCCAAGAGACCCAGTACTTC

size: many
D: .
V: TRBV20-1
J: TRBJ1-4
CDR3: CSARRQGNEKLFF
DNA: TGCAGTGCTAGAAGGCAGGGTAATGAAAAACTGTTTTTT

size: many
D: .
V: TRBV20-1
J: TRBJ2-3
CDR3: CSASLDRRSTDTQYF
DNA: TGCAGTGCTAGTTTGGATCGGAGGAGCACAGATACGCAGTATTTT

size: few
D: .
V: TRBV7-8
J: TRBJ2-1
CDR3: CASSRTRRSSYNEQFF
DNA: TGTGCCAGCAGCCGTACTAGGAGGAGCTCCTACAATGAGCAGTTCTTC

size: .
D: .
V: TRBV3-1
J: TRBJ1-5
CDR3: CASSQDVGQPQNF
DNA: TGTGCCAGCAGCCAAGATGTGGGCCAGCCCCAGAATTTT

size: .
D: .
V: TRBV20-1
J: TRBJ1-1
CDR3: CSARSRDSIMNTEAFF
DNA: TGCAGTGCTAGAAGTCGGGACTCAATCATGAACACTGAAGCTTTCTTT

size: many
D: TRBD2
V: TRBV7-2
J: TRBJ2-1
CDR3: CASSGGGAQPWDEQFF
DNA: TGTGCCAGCAGCGGCGGGGGGGCCCAACCTTGGGATGAGCAGTTCTTC

size: many
D: .
V: TRBV7-2
J: TRBJ2-2
CDR3: CASSLGSANTGELFF
DNA: TGTGCCAGCAGCTTAGGATCCGCGAACACCGGGGAGCTGTTTTTT

size: many
D: .
V: TRBV28
J: TRBJ1-1
CDR3: CASTRSPGEAFF
DNA: TGTGCCAGCACTCGAAGCCCAGGGGAAGCTTTCTTT

size: many
D: .
V: TRBV4-1
J: TRBJ1-1
CDR3: CASSLYQHTEAFF
DNA: TGCGCCAGCAGCCTATATCAGCACACTGAAGCTTTCTTT

size: many
D: .
V: TRBV20-1
J: TRBJ1-4
CDR3: CSAKREATNEKLFF
DNA: TGCAGTGCCAAACGGGAAGCAACTAATGAAAAACTGTTTTTT

size: many
D: .
V: TRBV20-1
J: TRBJ1-5
CDR3: CSGAGPNQPQHF
DNA: TGCAGTGGGGCAGGGCCCAATCAGCCCCAGCATTTT

size: few
D: TRBD2
V: TRBV3-1
J: TRBJ2-1
CDR3: CASSWGLAEPYNEQFF
DNA: TGTGCCAGCAGCTGGGGACTAGCGGAACCTTACAATGAGCAGTTCTTC

size: many
D: .
V: TRBV9
J: TRBJ2-2
CDR3: CASSVDPVVGELFF
DNA: TGTGCCAGCAGCGTAGACCCGGTGGTCGGGGAGCTGTTTTTT

size: many
D: .
V: TRBV5-1
J: TRBJ1-3
CDR3: CASSLAQEPGNTIYF
DNA: TGCGCCAGCAGCTTGGCACAGGAGCCTGGAAACACCATATATTTT

size: .
D: .
V: TRBV27
J: TRBJ1-2
CDR3: CASSFRGGETRYGYTF
DNA: TGTGCCAGCAGTTTTAGGGGGGGCGAGACACGATATGGCTACACCTTC